What follows is one TCR beta chain and its context. This sample is part of a study of T-cell reconstitution after alpha-beta-depleted transplantation in children. The germline CDR1 and CDR2 sequences are SGHVS and FQNEAQ. V was shortened by 3 bases and J by 10 bases, with 12 bases between the two germline ends. The CDR3 is 13 residues long. The TCRbeta library incorporated unique molecular identifiers. TCRdb reanalysed the PCR reads using MiXCR and keeps one entry per CDR3 protein. Of about 500,000 distinct CDR3 sequences listed, around a third were seen once; the top ten hold about 2.3%. The V gene is TRBV7-8, the J gene TRBJ1-4, with D possibly TRBD1 on 5 matching bases. The material sequenced was PBMCs from the stem cell graft donor, taken from the stem cell graft. The TCR comes from a human donor who donated a stem cell graft to a child with aplastic anemia. CDR3 in amino acids: CASSLRDPGKLFF. In nucleotides, the CDR3 is TGTGCCAGCAGCTTGAGGGACCCGGGAAAACTGTTTTTT.